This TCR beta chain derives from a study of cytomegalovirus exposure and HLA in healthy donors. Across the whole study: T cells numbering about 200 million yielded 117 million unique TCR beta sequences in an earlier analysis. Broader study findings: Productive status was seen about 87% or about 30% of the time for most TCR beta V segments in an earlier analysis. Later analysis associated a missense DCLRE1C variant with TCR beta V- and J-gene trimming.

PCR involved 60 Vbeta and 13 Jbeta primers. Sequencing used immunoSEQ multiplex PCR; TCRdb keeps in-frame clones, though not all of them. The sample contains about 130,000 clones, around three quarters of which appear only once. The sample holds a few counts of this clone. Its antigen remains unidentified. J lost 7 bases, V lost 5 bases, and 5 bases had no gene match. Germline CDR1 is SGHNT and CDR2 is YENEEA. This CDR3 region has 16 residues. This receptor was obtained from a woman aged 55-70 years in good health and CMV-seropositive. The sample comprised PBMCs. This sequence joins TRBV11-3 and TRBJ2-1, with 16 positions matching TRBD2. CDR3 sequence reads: CASSVGTSGGANEQFF. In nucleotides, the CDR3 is TGTGCCAGCAGCGTCGGGACTAGCGGGGGGGCAAATGAGCAGTTCTTC.